The 24 T cell receptor beta chains listed next were all sequenced from one sample in a study of shared clonotypes between healthy human individuals. The table came from immunoSEQ multiplex PCR; TCRdb's copy has only in-frame clones and leaves some out. The sample has around 2,100,000 clones, just under 95% seen once. In the naive CD8 group, cells lacked CD45RO and were positively selected for CCR7, so terminally differentiated effector memory CD45RA+ cells were left out. Sequenced sample: naive CD8+ T cells sorted from blood. Receptor source: a man younger than 35 in good health.

Notes on this clone: Other DNA sequences in the sample encode the same CDR3. V gene TRBV5-6 combines with J gene TRBJ2-2; D is ambiguous. The V end was cut by 4 bases, the J end by 2 bases, with 6 bases between. CDR3 length: 13 amino acids. Germline V gene lookup returns CDR1 SGHDT and CDR2 YYEEEE. CDR3 nucleotide sequence: TGTGCCAGCAGCCCCCCTAACACCGGGGAGCTGTTTTTT. It is translated as CASSPPNTGELFF.

The gene calls are TRBV7-8 and TRBJ1-6; D perhaps matches TRBD1 (6 bases). Germline assignment: CDR1 SGHVS and CDR2 FQNEAQ. The CDR3 has 15 residues. V was trimmed by 5 bases and J by 7 bases, leaving 15 bases between them. The CDR3 DNA sequence: TGTGCCAGCAGCCCGGGCTCAGGGGTAAATTCACCCCTCCACTTT. Protein sequence: CASSPGSGVNSPLHF.

CDR3 DNA sequence: TGTGCCAGCAGCTTCTCAACCGGGACAGTCGCCTACGAGCAGTACTTC. It codes for CASSFSTGTVAYEQYF. The genes are TRBV7-9 and TRBJ2-7, with 7 bases matching TRBD1. Losses at the gene ends were 3 bases for V and 2 bases for J; bases not matched to a gene: 10. In germline, CDR1 is SEHNR, CDR2 FQNEAQ (reference sequence). This CDR3 is 16 amino acids long.

V is TRBV7-2 and J is TRBJ1-3, with D perhaps matching TRBD1 (5 bases). Trimming took 1 base from V and 2 from J, leaving 6 bases between them. Germline CDR1 and CDR2: SGHTA and FQGNSA. This CDR3 region has 14 residues. The CDR3, as DNA: TGTGCCAGCAGCTTAGGGGGGGCTGGAAACACCATATATTTT. It translates to CASSLGGAGNTIYF.

This clone appeared once. CDR3 DNA sequence: TGTGCCAGCAGCAAATCCCCTCAGGGTTCCCTAACACCCCTCCACTTT. This translates into CASSKSPQGSLTPLHF. V usage is TRBV21-1 and J usage is TRBJ1-6; the listed D gene, TRBD1, was not tested against the DNA. TRBV21-1 is a recognized pseudogene. The CDR3 is 16 residues long.

V and J are TRBV4-1 and TRBJ2-7; 8 bases match TRBD1. This CDR3 is 14 amino acids long. Germline V CDR1 and CDR2: MGHRA, YSYEKL. V lost 2 bases and J lost 4; bases outside the gene matches: 4. CDR3: CASSQRDRLYEQYF. CDR3 coding DNA: TGCGCCAGCAGCCAAAGGGACAGGTTGTACGAGCAGTACTTC.

This clone was counted a single time. The chain joins TRBV5-6 to TRBJ2-7; D is perhaps TRBD1 (6 bases). The length of the CDR3 is 13 residues. Germline CDR1 is SGHDT and CDR2 is YYEEEE. V dropped 3 bases and J dropped 4 bases, with 11 bases sitting between them. The CDR3: CASSWGQAYEQYF. CDR3 in DNA: TGTGCCAGCAGCTGGGGGCAGGCTTACGAGCAGTACTTC. The whole variable domain, remainder taken from reference TRBV5-6 and TRBJ2-7, is DAGVTQSPTHLIKTRGQQVTLRCSPKSGHDTVSWYQQALGQGPQFIFQYYEEEERQRGNFPDRFSGHQFPNYSSELNVNALLLGDSALYLCASSWGQAYEQYFGPGTRLTVT.

This sequence joins TRBV30 and TRBJ1-2, with D possibly matching TRBD1 (5 bases). Germline V gene data show CDR1 as GTSNPN and CDR2 as SVGIG (reference sequence). V shed 7 bases and J shed 4 bases, with 16 bases lying between them. This CDR3 is built from 13 residues. CDR3 amino acids: CASRRAGTYGYTF. CDR3 nucleotides: TGTGCCTCCAGACGTGCAGGGACCTATGGCTACACCTTC.

This clone appeared a single time. CDR3 nucleotides: TGTGCCATCAGTTCCCCCCCCGGGGGGGCACAAGAGACCCAGTACTTC. It codes for CAISSPPGGAQETQYF. V is TRBV10-3 and J is TRBJ2-5; 8 positions agree with TRBD2. Germline V gene data show CDR1 as ENHRY and CDR2 as SYGVKD. V lost 5 bases, J lost 2 bases, and 10 bases stayed unmatched. The CDR3 runs 16 residues.

This clone was seen a single time. The rearrangement links TRBV27 to TRBJ2-3; 11 positions agree with TRBD2. This CDR3 is built from 17 residues. The germline V gene has CDR1 MNHEY and CDR2 SMNVEV (reference sequence). The ends lost 3 bases at V and 2 bases at J; junction bases unmatched: 7. The CDR3 loop reads CASSLLASGGFTDTQYF. The CDR3 region has the DNA TGTGCCAGCAGTTTGTTGGCTAGCGGGGGGTTCACAGATACGCAGTATTTT.

This chain uses TRBV28 with TRBJ1-4, with 7 bases that match TRBD1. J lost 0 bases, V lost 3 bases, and 10 bases had no gene match. Germline values: CDR1 MDHEN, CDR2 SYDVKM. This CDR3 region has 18 residues. For the CDR3, the DNA is TGTGCCAGCAGTTTGCCCGGGACAGAGGCCGCAACTAATGAAAAACTGTTTTTT. Encoded protein: CASSLPGTEAATNEKLFF.

For the CDR3, the DNA is TGTGCCAGCAGTTTCGTCGGGCCCGGACTAGTCAACGAGCAGTACTTC. This gives the protein CASSFVGPGLVNEQYF. The chain joins TRBV27 to TRBJ2-7; 7 nucleotides agree with TRBD2. Germline V gene lookup returns CDR1 MNHEY and CDR2 SMNVEV (reference sequence). This CDR3 is built from 16 residues. Trimming at V came to 3 bases and at J to 5 bases, leaving 13 bases not matched to a gene.

Comment on this clone: The sample carries other DNA sequences with the same CDR3. The rearrangement links TRBV6-5 to TRBJ2-2; D is uncertain. Germline values: CDR1 MNHEY, CDR2 SVGAGI. The CDR3 consists of 14 residues. The V end was cut by 4 bases, the J end by 2 bases, with 8 bases between. This chain's CDR3 is CASSWGPNTGELFF. Written as DNA, the CDR3 is TGTGCCAGCAGTTGGGGTCCCAACACCGGGGAGCTGTTTTTT.

This rearrangement joins TRBV9 to TRBJ2-7; 11 bases map to TRBD2. Trimming at V came to 0 bases and at J to 6 bases, leaving 5 bases not matched to a gene. This CDR3 comprises 15 residues. Germline CDR1 SGDLS, CDR2 YYNGEE. As DNA, the CDR3 is TGTGCCAGCAGCGTAGGAGGCGGACTAGCGGGCGAGCAGTACTTC. It specifies CASSVGGGLAGEQYF.

This chain joins TRBV11-2 and TRBJ2-1, with D possibly being TRBD2 (5 bases). The V and J ends lost 5 bases and 15 bases respectively, with 32 bases between them. The CDR3 totals 17 residues. Germline lookup yields CDR1 SGHAT and CDR2 FQNNGV. CDR3 coding DNA: TGTGCCAGCAGCGGGAAGGCGGGCACTGGAGCGGCACTACGGCCGTTCTTC. Translated, it gives CASSGKAGTGAALRPFF.

With regard to this clone: The same CDR3 can be traced to other DNA sequences in this sample. The V gene is TRBV5-4, the J gene TRBJ2-7; D gene ambiguous. The germline V gene has CDR1 SGHNT and CDR2 YYREEE (reference sequence). CDR3 length: 12 amino acids. V was clipped by 0 bases and J by 3 bases, with 4 bases between them. This chain's CDR3 is CASSLGDYEQYF. As DNA, the CDR3 is TGTGCCAGCAGCTTGGGCGACTACGAGCAGTACTTC. Full variable domain (rest looked up from reference TRBV5-4 and TRBJ2-7): ETGVTQSPTHLIKTRGQQVTLRCSSQSGHNTVSWYQQALGQGPQFIFQYYREEENGRGNFPPRFSGLQFPNYSSELNVNALELDDSALYLCASSLGDYEQYFGPGTRLTVT.

This chain uses TRBV19 with TRBJ2-7; 8 nucleotides agree with TRBD1. V lost 6 bases and J lost 4; bases outside the gene matches: 11. CDR3 size: 15 residues. Per the germline V gene, CDR1 is LNHDA and CDR2 is SQIVND (reference sequence). The CDR3 nucleotides read TGTGCCAGTAGCCATAGATCAGGGGGCAGGTACGAGCAGTACTTC. Amino acid sequence: CASSHRSGGRYEQYF.

V usage is TRBV7-9 and J usage is TRBJ1-6, with unresolved D. Trimming left V 3 bases short and J 8 bases short, with 11 bases between. CDR1 is SEHNR and CDR2 is FQNEAQ in the germline V gene (reference sequence). The CDR3 extends over 14 amino acids. CDR3 in amino acids: CASSFREIDSPLHF. The CDR3 DNA is TGTGCCAGCAGCTTCCGGGAGATCGATTCACCCCTCCACTTT.

In DNA, the CDR3 is TGCGCCAGCAGCCAAGATCAAGCGGGGGGCTACGAGCAGTACTTC. This gives the protein CASSQDQAGGYEQYF. The chain is built from TRBV4-1 and TRBJ2-7, with 9 bases aligning to TRBD2. Germline CDR1 is MGHRA and CDR2 is YSYEKL. The V gene end was trimmed by 0 bases and the J gene end by 3 bases; junction bases not matched to a gene: 3. The CDR3 loop spans 15 amino acids.

The chain links TRBV5-5 to TRBJ2-7, with a tentative D call TRBD2 (5 bases). With 5 bases removed from V and 4 bases from J, the gap between germline ends came to 13 bases. The CDR3 totals 13 residues. Germline CDR1 SGHKS, CDR2 YYEKEE (reference sequence). The CDR3, as DNA: TGTGCCAGCAGGCCCCCCGGCGGGTACGAGCAGTACTTC. Encoded protein: CASRPPGGYEQYF.

The chain carries TRBV28 and TRBJ2-7; 8 bases are shared with TRBD1. After removal of 2 bases from V and 5 bases from J, the junction contained 8 bases not matched to a gene. The CDR3 has 15 amino acids. Germline-derived CDR1 and CDR2 are MDHEN and SYDVKM. Written as DNA, the CDR3 is TGTGCCAGCAGTTTACAGGACAGGGCGTGGGACGAGCAGTACTTC. As protein: CASSLQDRAWDEQYF. Filled out from reference TRBV28 and TRBJ2-7, the complete variable domain reads DVKVTQSSRYLVKRTGEKVFLECVQDMDHENMFWYRQDPGLGLRLIYFSYDVKMKEKGDIPEGYSVSREKKERFSLILESASTNQTSMYLCASSLQDRAWDEQYFGPGTRLTVT.

V is TRBV5-1 and J is TRBJ2-6, with TRBD1 identical over 8 bases. This CDR3 has 12 amino acids. V shed 0 bases and J 19 bases; nucleotides not matched to a gene: 6. Germline CDR1 and CDR2: SGHRS and YFSETQ. CDR3 bases: TGCGCCAGCAGCTTGGATGGAGGACAGGGCACTTTC. This codes for CASSLDGGQGTF.

The V gene is TRBV5-5, the J gene TRBJ1-2; 8 positions match TRBD1. CDR1 is SGHKS, CDR2 YYEKEE, per germline (reference sequence). CDR3 length: 14 amino acids. V was clipped by 2 bases and J by 8 bases; unmatched bases: 8. CDR3 amino acids: CASSFAGGGEGYTF. In DNA, the CDR3 is TGTGCCAGCAGCTTTGCAGGGGGCGGAGAGGGCTACACCTTC.

Notes on this clone: At one of its ends the junction is not consistent with the germline gene, which may arise from a read error. This chain links TRBV30 with TRBJ2-5; D uncertain. This CDR3 has 11 residues. CDR1 and CDR2 from the germline V gene are GTSNPN and SVGIG (reference sequence). CDR3 protein: CAWSVSDLLNF. The CDR3 region has the DNA TGTGCCTGGAGTGTAAGCGATCTGTTAAACTTC. The complete variable domain, with remaining parts taken from reference TRBV30 and TRBJ2-5, reads SQTIHQWPATLVQPVGSPLSLECTVEGTSNPNLYWYRQAAGRGLQLLFYSVGIGQISSEVPQNLSASRPQDRQFILSSKKLLLSDSGFYLCAWSVSDLLNFGPGTRLLVL.